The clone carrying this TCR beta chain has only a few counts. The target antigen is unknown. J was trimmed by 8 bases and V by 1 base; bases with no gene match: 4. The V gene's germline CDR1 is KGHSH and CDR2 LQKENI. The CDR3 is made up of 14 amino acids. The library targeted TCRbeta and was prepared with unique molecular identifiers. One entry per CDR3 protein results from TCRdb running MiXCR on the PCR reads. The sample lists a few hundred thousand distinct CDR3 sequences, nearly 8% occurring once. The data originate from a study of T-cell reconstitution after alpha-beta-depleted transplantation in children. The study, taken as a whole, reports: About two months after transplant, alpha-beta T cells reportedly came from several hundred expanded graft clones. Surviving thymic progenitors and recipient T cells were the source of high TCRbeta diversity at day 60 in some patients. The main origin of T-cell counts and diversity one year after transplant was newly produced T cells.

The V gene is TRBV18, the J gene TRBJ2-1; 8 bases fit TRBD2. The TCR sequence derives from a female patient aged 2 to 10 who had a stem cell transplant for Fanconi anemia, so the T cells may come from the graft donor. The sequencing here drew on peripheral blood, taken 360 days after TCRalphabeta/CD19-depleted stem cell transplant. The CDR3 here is CASSPRRGGHEQFF. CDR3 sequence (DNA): TGTGCCAGCTCACCACGACGGGGGGGCCATGAGCAGTTCTTC.